The T cell receptor beta chain under discussion was sequenced for a study of T-cell reconstitution after alpha-beta-depleted transplantation in children. Regarding the study as a whole: Some patients' high day-60 TCRbeta diversity was traced to surviving recipient T cells and thymic progenitors. Two months or so post-transplant, alpha-beta T cells reportedly derived from several hundred expanded graft clones. At one year after transplant, newly produced T cells mostly accounted for T-cell counts and diversity.

As for this clonotype: The antigen remains undetermined.

Germline assignment: CDR1 LGHDT and CDR2 YNNKEL (reference sequence). The CDR3 runs 13 residues. V was shortened by 0 bases and J by 5 bases, with 7 bases between the two germline ends. Library preparation (for TCRbeta) was performed with unique molecular identifiers. MiXCR, applied by TCRdb to the PCR reads, yields one record per CDR3 protein. Among about 640,000 distinct CDR3 sequences listed, 10% to 15% were seen once. The sequencing used PBMCs, mostly from graft donor cells, collected 360 days after TCRalphabeta/CD19-depleted stem cell transplant. This sequence originates from a male patient younger than 18 who had a stem cell transplant for acute myeloid leukemia, so the T cells may come from the graft donor. This rearrangement joins TRBV3-1 to TRBJ2-5; unclear D gene. The CDR3, as DNA: TGTGCCAGCAGCCAAGAAATCATGGAGACCCAGTACTTC. Translating it yields CASSQEIMETQYF.